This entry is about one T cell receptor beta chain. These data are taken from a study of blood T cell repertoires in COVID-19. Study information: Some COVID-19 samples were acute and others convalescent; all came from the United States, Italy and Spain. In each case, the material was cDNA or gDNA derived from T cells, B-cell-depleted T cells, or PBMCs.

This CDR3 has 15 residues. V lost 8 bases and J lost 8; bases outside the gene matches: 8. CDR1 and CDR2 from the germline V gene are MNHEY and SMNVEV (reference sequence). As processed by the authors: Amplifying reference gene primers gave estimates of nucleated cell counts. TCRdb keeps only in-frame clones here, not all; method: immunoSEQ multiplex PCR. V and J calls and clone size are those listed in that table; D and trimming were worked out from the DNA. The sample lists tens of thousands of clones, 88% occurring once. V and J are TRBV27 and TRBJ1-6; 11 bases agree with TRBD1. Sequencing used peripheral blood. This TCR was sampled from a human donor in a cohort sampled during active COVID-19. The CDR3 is CASGPGTGGYSPLHF. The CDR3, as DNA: TGTGCCAGCGGGCCCGGGACAGGGGGTTATTCACCCCTCCACTTT.